The present TCR beta chain was sequenced within a study of CD8+ T cells in alopecia areata. For this clone: Antigen unknown.

The treatment was: oral pan-JAK inhibitor, 5-10 mg twice daily. Researchers took lesional scalp punch biopsies and peripheral blood from people who were alopecia areata patients. This CDR3 region has 15 residues. V was pared by 3 bases and J by 4 bases, with 17 bases between. Germline values: CDR1 SQVTM, CDR2 ANQGSEA. Study-wide findings and caveats: Researchers say the link of baseline CD8+ expansion to response remains uncertain, with one nonresponder.

RNA, once extracted, was reverse transcribed into cDNA for use as the sequencing template. Some clones are missing from TCRdb's copy, which holds only in-frame ones; the method was immunoSEQ multiplex PCR. The repertoire consists of over 90,000 clones, with just over 85% occurring once and the leading ten covering 11%. V and J are TRBV29-1 and TRBJ2-3; D might be TRBD2 (7 bases). The sample in question was CD8+ T cells sorted from blood, obtained at approximately week 30, from a patient treated with tofacitinib. The source of this sequence is a human donor with alopecia areata. CDR3 residues: CSVDLRGAQADTQYF. The CDR3 DNA follows: TGCAGCGTTGATCTCCGGGGGGCTCAAGCAGATACGCAGTATTTT.